Each of the 15 T cell receptor beta chains below was sequenced from the same sample in a study of cytomegalovirus exposure and HLA in healthy donors. The primer mix had 60 Vbeta and 13 Jbeta primers. Some clones are missing from TCRdb's copy, which holds only in-frame ones; the method was immunoSEQ multiplex PCR. The sample yields some 180,000 clones, roughly 87% seen once. The source material was PBMCs. Source of these receptors: a girl less than two years old in good health and CMV-seronegative.

This clone turned up a few times. One end of the junction fails to match germline, which may point to a read error. DNA of the CDR3: TGTGCCAGCAGCTTAGGACAGGGACGCACCGGGGAGCCGTTTTTT. As protein: CASSLGQGRTGEPFF. J is TRBJ2-2 and V is TRBV7-9; 7 nucleotides line up with TRBD1. The CDR3 runs 15 residues. Germline V gene sequence: CDR1 SEHNR, CDR2 FQNEAQ (reference sequence).

The chain has TRBV5-1 and TRBJ2-5; D remains ambiguous. The J call may be in error: the DNA end matches TRBJ2-7 better. The length of the CDR3 is 14 residues. Germline V CDR1 and CDR2: SGHRS, YFSETQ. The CDR3: CASSRLTPAHEQYF. The CDR3 coding sequence is TGCGCCAGCAGCCGACTGACCCCAGCCCACGAGCAGTACTTC.

This chain connects TRBV12-2 to TRBJ2-3; whether TRBD1, the table's D call, matches the DNA was not checked. TRBV12-2 is designated a pseudogene. The CDR3 runs to 18 residues. The CDR3 sequence: CASRTHKDRDLSTDTQYF. The CDR3 coding sequence is TGTGCAAGTCGCACCCACAAAGACAGGGACTTAAGCACAGATACGCAGTATTTT.

CDR3 sequence reads: CASSQAPGQTSNQPQHF. DNA of the CDR3: TGCGCCAGCAGCCAAGCCCCGGGACAGACTAGCAATCAGCCCCAGCATTTT. The chain joins TRBV4-1 to TRBJ1-5; 7 bases map to TRBD1. The CDR3 extends over 17 amino acids. V dropped 1 base and J dropped 0; count of bases not matched to a gene: 6. Germline values: CDR1 MGHRA, CDR2 YSYEKL.

The CDR3 reads CASSVAGAGANVLTF. The CDR3, as DNA: TGTGCCAGCAGCGTAGCAGGGGCTGGGGCCAACGTCCTGACTTTC. The rearrangement uses TRBV9 and TRBJ2-6; D is possibly TRBD1 (6 bases). The CDR3 has 15 amino acids. CDR1 and CDR2 from the germline V gene are SGDLS and YYNGEE. Trimming took 0 bases from V and 2 from J, leaving 6 bases between them. Full variable domain (remainder filled in from reference TRBV9 and TRBJ2-6): DSGVTQTPKHLITATGQRVTLRCSPRSGDLSVYWYQQSLDQGLQFLIQYYNGEERAKGNILERFSAQQFPDLHSELNLSSLELGDSALYFCASSVAGAGANVLTFGAGSRLTVL.

The rearrangement joins TRBV29-1 to TRBJ2-1, with a possible D match to TRBD2 (5 bases). Trimming left V 6 bases short and J 0 bases short, with 12 bases between. Germline loops: CDR1 SQVTM, CDR2 ANQGSEA. The CDR3 totals 14 residues. The CDR3 sequence is CSVSERYSYNEQFF. CDR3 coding DNA: TGCAGCGTGTCGGAGCGGTACTCCTACAATGAGCAGTTCTTC.

The chain carries TRBV5-6 and TRBJ2-1; 12 nucleotides match TRBD2. The CDR3 contains 15 residues. The trim removed 4 bases at V and 8 bases at J, leaving 7 bases unmatched. The germline V gene has CDR1 SGHDT and CDR2 YYEEEE. The CDR3 DNA reads TGTGCCAGCAGCGCTAGACTAGCGGGAGTCGATGAGCAGTTCTTC. This codes for CASSARLAGVDEQFF.

The chain recombines TRBV6-1 with TRBJ1-2; the D is unclear. This CDR3 is built from 14 residues. The V end lost 2 bases, the J end lost 6 bases, and 13 bases lay between the germline ends. Germline V gives CDR1 MNHNS, CDR2 SASEGT. CDR3 DNA: TGTGCCAGCAGTGAAAGTCTCGCGGGCGATGGCTACACCTTC. It encodes CASSESLAGDGYTF.

This chain uses TRBV5-4 with TRBJ2-7, with 13 bases fitting TRBD2. V shed 4 bases, J shed 4 bases, and the junction held 5 bases outside the gene matches. The V gene's germline CDR1 is SGHNT and CDR2 YYREEE (reference sequence). The CDR3 has 15 amino acids. The CDR3 sequence: CASSPGLAGEYEQYF. As DNA, the CDR3 is TGTGCCAGCAGCCCAGGACTAGCGGGGGAGTACGAGCAGTACTTC.

This sequence joins TRBV4-2 and TRBJ1-4, with unresolved D. Germline V CDR1 and CDR2: LGHNA, YNFKEQ. Trimming took 1 base from V and 11 from J, leaving 17 bases between them. This CDR3 is built from 15 residues. CDR3 coding DNA: TGTGCCAGCAGCCAAGTTGGTGCCGGGTATGTTAAACTGTTTTTT. Amino acid sequence: CASSQVGAGYVKLFF.

V and J are TRBV5-6 and TRBJ2-7; D might be TRBD2 (6 bases). In germline, CDR1 is SGHDT, CDR2 YYEEEE. Trimming stripped 1 base from V and 2 bases from J, with 10 bases between. This CDR3 is built from 14 residues. The CDR3 DNA reads TGTGCCAGCAGCTTGACAGGACTAACCTACGAGCAGTACTTC. Amino acid sequence: CASSLTGLTYEQYF.

This chain uses TRBV19 with TRBJ2-6; D ambiguous. Trimming took 5 bases from V and 11 from J, leaving 10 bases between them. This CDR3 has 12 amino acids. CDR1 LNHDA and CDR2 SQIVND come from the germline V gene (reference sequence). The CDR3, as DNA: TGTGCCAGTAGTCCCCGCGATGACGTCCTGACTTTC. Translation gives CASSPRDDVLTF. The full variable domain, with the rest looked up from reference TRBV19 and TRBJ2-6, is DGGITQSPKYLFRKEGQNVTLSCEQNLNHDAMYWYRQDPGQGLRLIYYSQIVNDFQKGDIAEGYSVSREKKESFPLTVTSAQKNPTAFYLCASSPRDDVLTFGAGSRLTVL.

The chain employs TRBV9 and TRBJ1-4; no firm D call. Germline CDR1 and CDR2: SGDLS and YYNGEE. Between the trimmed V and J ends, which lost 0 bases and 2 bases, there was a span of 11 bases. This CDR3 is built from 16 residues. CDR3 amino acids: CASSVGQVSTNEKLFF. The DNA of the CDR3 is TGTGCCAGCAGCGTAGGCCAGGTGTCTACTAATGAAAAACTGTTTTTT.

This chain joins TRBV5-3 and TRBJ2-1; TRBD1 aligns across 7 bases. TRBV5-3 is recorded as an ORF, its role being uncertain. This CDR3 spans 17 amino acids. The junction had 14 bases not matched to a gene; V was cut back by 4 bases and J by 4 bases. CDR3 nucleotides: TGTGCCAGAAGCCTTCTAACCGGGACAGATTTGTACAATGAGCAGTTCTTC. Its protein is CARSLLTGTDLYNEQFF.

The chain uses TRBV9 and TRBJ2-7; D may be TRBD2 (7 bases). V gave up 1 base and J gave up 3 bases, with 17 bases separating them. The CDR3 loop spans 16 amino acids. CDR1 is SGDLS and CDR2 is YYNGEE in the germline V gene. CDR3 DNA sequence: TGTGCCAGCAGCGTAAGGGGGGGGAGGGCCCTCTACGAGCAGTACTTC. The encoded protein is CASSVRGGRALYEQYF.